The subject of this entry is one TCR beta chain. Ten or more counts support this clonotype. There is no known antigen for this receptor. No much larger clonotype is one base removed from it; base qualities were not supplied. The TCR beta CDR3 regions were amplified from RNA transcripts. For the first round of RT-PCR on the TCR CDR3, the HTBI primer set was used together with the Qiagen OneStep RT-PCR kit. Libraries were constructed in a second round of multiplex PCR, after which size selection and purification were carried out. Sequencing of the libraries was done on an Illumina HiSeq2000 using paired-end 100 bp reads. Under the source paper's analysis protocol: SOAPnuke was used to process the raw data, throwing out any read that contained adapters or uncalled bases, had a mean Phred below 15, or lacked an exact constant-primer or identifier match. COPE v1.2.5 was used to merge the high-quality paired reads, and each unique nucleotide sequence was defined as a clonotype. MiTCR v1.1 was used to align the clonotypes against IMGT TRBV, TRBD and TRBJ reference segments. The analysis was restricted to V-J combinations with a frequency above 0.0001, which together covered 99.2% of the repertoires. The TCS score was defined as F50 (clonal expansion) divided by E x V (chaos), with BLOSUM62-based TCRdist calculated between CDR3 peptides within each V-J. Welch's t-statistics and random forest reduced roughly 500 V-J features to about 13, which were used in a naive Bayes classifier (R e1071). Starting from the raw public reads, TCRdb applied fastp trimming at Q25, assembled clones with MiXCR and retained in-frame beta chains. Under each unique CDR3 protein, matching rows form one entry showing the most common genes and DNA. TCRdb's processing, not the study's, gives the V and J calls here. Here the sample has around 600,000 distinct CDR3 sequences; 16% occur a single time. The top ten hold more than 3% of the sample.

The data originate from a study of T cells in Graves' hyperthyroidism and ophthalmopathy (dated by TCRdb to the late 2010s). General notes on the study: Peripheral blood samples were taken at initial diagnosis, before any treatment was given. The paper describes TCR Vbeta CDR3 sequencing of 135 peripheral blood samples, made up of about 40 ophthalmopathy patients, roughly 72 hyperthyroidism patients and roughly 17 progressor patients. To identify TCR V-J signatures that set the groups apart, the researchers used a discovery cohort of 100 patients, made up of about 44 with Graves' ophthalmopathy and 55 to 65 with stable Graves' hyperthyroidism. Thyroid tissue and blood T-cell repertoires from about six Graves' hyperthyroidism patients were also compared in the study. Following sampling, methimazole starting at 30 mg daily was given to hyperthyroidism patients, and high-dose intravenous methylprednisolone was given to ophthalmopathy patients. Whether ophthalmopathy could be predicted prospectively was tested in an independent validation cohort made up of roughly 20 hyperthyroidism patients plus 17 patients who later progressed to ophthalmopathy. The roughly 90 discovery patients were divided at random into training and test sets in a 7:3 ratio. The investigation overall reported the following: Sample size was not statistically predetermined, and investigators were not blinded to group allocation. In validation, the model predicted progression to ophthalmopathy with around 71% sensitivity and 72.22% specificity, a median of about 6 months before onset. Most expanded thyroid clonotypes (frequency above 0.001) were also detected in blood, suggesting blood repertoires may reflect thyroid immune responses. Ophthalmopathy was separated from stable hyperthyroidism by a 13 V-J signature model, with approximately 85% sensitivity and 81% to 82% specificity obtained in cross-validation and 80%/75% obtained in testing.

The CDR3 measures 16 amino acids from cysteine to phenylalanine. The sequence is cut down to CDR3 DNA, 48 bases in frame from base 1. CDR1 is given as MNHEY and CDR2 as SVGAGI, both from the germline V gene. V is pared back by 2 bases and J by 4 bases, with 14 bases lying between the germline termini. Moderately to severely active disease, a Clinical Activity Score of at least 3, a NOSPECS grade of at least 4, and a duration under 3 months were present in ophthalmopathy patients. Any patient with an uncontrolled infection, another autoimmune disease, pregnancy or lactation was excluded. Diagnoses relied on clinical symptoms, serum thyroxine and TRAb, thyroid ultrasound and orbital computed tomography. PBMCs were separated from about 10 ml of fresh peripheral blood using Ficoll-Paque density gradient centrifugation. Total RNA was extracted using Trizol reagent, and RNA quality was assessed on an Agilent 2100 Bioanalyzer.

Sequenced: blood. This sequence uses TRBV6-5 and TRBJ2-2, with the D gene call left open. This TCR came from a woman aged 40 to 50 with Graves' ophthalmopathy. The CDR3 amino acid sequence is: CASSYPLGSRTGELFF. The DNA reads as follows: TGTGCCAGCAGTTACCCGTTAGGGTCTCGCACCGGGGAGCTGTTTTTT.